One T cell receptor beta chain is described in this entry. This CDR3 comprises 15 residues. J lost 4 bases, V lost 6 bases, and 7 bases had no gene match. Germline loops: CDR1 WSHSY, CDR2 SAAADI. The data derive from a study of T cells in Graves' hyperthyroidism and ophthalmopathy. TCR beta CDR3 regions were amplified from RNA. The HTBI primer set served for first-round RT-PCR of the TCR CDR3. TCRdb reprocessed the multiplex PCR reads with MiXCR, giving one entry per CDR3 protein. The profile shows 750,000 to 900,000 distinct CDR3 sequences, around 39% of them singletons. V usage is TRBV10-2 and J usage is TRBJ1-5; 9 bases line up with TRBD1. The TCR originated in a young man with Graves' hyperthyroidism. What was sequenced was blood. Here the CDR3 reads CASSRPGQGNQPQHF. DNA for the CDR3: TGCGCCAGCAGCCGGCCGGGACAGGGTAATCAGCCCCAGCATTTT.